This TCR beta chain was sequenced in a study of radiation and T cells in renal cell carcinoma. Study-wide findings and caveats: No pretreatment tumor biopsies were available for baseline clonotypes. Top tumor clonotypes rose in blood 2 weeks post-radiation, then contracted.

Time point meaning: blood 4 weeks post-SBRT, at nephrectomy. Treatment defined: 15 Gy SBRT to primary tumor, nephrectomy 4 weeks later. Nephrectomy followed 15 Gy stereotactic body radiation by 4 weeks. Produced via immunoSEQ multiplex PCR; TCRdb's table is partial and in-frame only. The table records 25,000 to 40,000 clones, approximately 81% of them present only once. Concerning this clone: The antigen is unknown.

Trimming cost V 5 bases and J 0 bases, with 23 bases left between them. The CDR3 loop spans 18 amino acids. The V gene's germline CDR1 is SEHNR and CDR2 FQNEAQ (reference sequence). The source was blood, collected from a patient whose treatment included radiotherapy and nephrectomy. The chain joins TRBV7-9 to TRBJ2-7; tentatively, D is TRBD2 (6 bases). This TCR was recovered from a man in his sixties with renal cell carcinoma. The DNA of the CDR3 is TGTGCCAGCAGCCCCCGCCCTAGCGCAGCGCCCAGCTCCTACGAGCAGTACTTC. This codes for CASSPRPSAAPSSYEQYF. Filled out from reference TRBV7-9 and TRBJ2-7, the complete variable domain reads DTGVSQNPRHKITKRGQNVTFRCDPISEHNRLYWYRQTLGQGPEFLTYFQNEAQLEKSRLLSDRFSAERPKGSFSTLEIQRTEQGDSAMYLCASSPRPSAAPSSYEQYFGPGTRLTVT.